The 4 T cell receptor beta chains given below trace back to one sample, sequenced in a study of OX40 agonist ivuxolimab in advanced cancers. The repertoire was sequenced with immunoSEQ multiplex PCR; TCRdb's copy has only in-frame clones and lacks some. The table has tens of thousands of clones, about 83% seen once. Sequenced material: CD4+ or CD8+ T cells sorted from blood, taken in a trial of the OX40 agonist ivuxolimab. All receptors come from an adult with an advanced solid tumor such as melanoma, head and neck, liver or kidney cancer.

The V and J genes are TRBV7-8 and TRBJ2-2; 8 nucleotides line up with TRBD2. This CDR3 has 18 amino acids. CDR1 and CDR2 from the germline V gene are SGHVS and FQNEAQ. V lost 2 bases to trimming and J lost 4 bases; unmatched junction nucleotides: 12. The CDR3 region is CASSLFPGGLASTGELFF. The CDR3 nucleotides read TGTGCCAGCAGCTTATTTCCTGGCGGACTAGCTTCCACCGGGGAGCTGTTTTTT.

This clone was seen just once. The chain uses TRBV7-9 and TRBJ2-7; 7 bases match TRBD1. The CDR3 covers 15 residues. Trimming removed 4 bases from V and 0 bases from J; junction bases left unmatched: 6. Germline V gives CDR1 SEHNR, CDR2 FQNEAQ (reference sequence). DNA of the CDR3: TGTGCCAGCAGCTCAACAGGGGCTAGCTCCTACGAGCAGTACTTC. Encoded protein: CASSSTGASSYEQYF.

V gene TRBV5-1 combines with J gene TRBJ2-2; no firm D call. CDR1 is SGHRS, CDR2 YFSETQ, per germline. V was cut by 4 bases and J by 6 bases, with 13 bases left in between. The CDR3 covers 14 residues. CDR3 bases: TGCGCCAGCAGCGTGGGTTGGTACGCCGGGGAGCTGTTTTTT. It is translated as CASSVGWYAGELFF.

This CDR3 is CASSSRQGSEQYF. As DNA, the CDR3 is TGTGCCAGCAGTTCCCGCCAGGGTTCCGAGCAGTACTTC. The chain is built from TRBV6-1 and TRBJ2-7; perhaps TRBD1 as D (5 bases). V lost 5 bases and J 6 bases, leaving 14 bases between the germline ends. Per the germline V gene, CDR1 is MNHNS and CDR2 is SASEGT. This CDR3 comprises 13 residues.